Following are 30 T cell receptor beta chains from one sample sequenced in a study of CD8+ T cells in alopecia areata. Extracted from the samples, RNA was reverse transcribed into cDNA to serve as the sequencing template. Generated by immunoSEQ multiplex PCR, the TCRdb table keeps only in-frame clones and is missing some. The sample has some 170,000 clones, around 71% seen once. The source material was CD8+ T cells sorted from blood, sampled at week 0. All receptors come from a human donor with alopecia areata.

This clone was found a few times. The chain couples TRBV11-2 to TRBJ2-7; 10 bases map to TRBD1. The V and J ends lost 5 bases and 5 bases, in that order; junction bases with no gene match: 9. This CDR3 is 15 amino acids long. Germline V gene lookup returns CDR1 SGHAT and CDR2 FQNNGV. The CDR3 loop reads CASSKAGTGAHEQYF. The CDR3 DNA reads as TGTGCCAGCAGCAAAGCCGGGACAGGGGCCCACGAGCAGTACTTC.

The CDR3 loop reads CASSYDSGGIQETQYF. The CDR3 DNA follows: TGTGCCAGCAGTTATGACAGCGGGGGCATTCAAGAGACCCAGTACTTC. This chain uses TRBV6-5 with TRBJ2-5; 8 bases fit TRBD2. This CDR3 has 16 amino acids. Looked up from germline, CDR1 is MNHEY and CDR2 is SVGAGI. With 3 bases clipped from V and 2 bases from J, the junction kept 8 bases outside the gene matches.

The rearrangement links TRBV5-1 to TRBJ1-2; D ambiguous. CDR1 and CDR2 from the germline V gene are SGHRS and YFSETQ. The V end was cut by 2 bases, the J end by 3 bases, with 11 bases between. This CDR3 region has 14 residues. The chain's CDR3 is CASSFSDGYYGYTF. For the CDR3, the DNA is TGCGCCAGCAGCTTTTCGGACGGTTACTATGGCTACACCTTC.

In this sample, this clone turned up a few times. Within the sample, other DNA sequences also encode this same CDR3. V is TRBV6-5 and J is TRBJ2-7, with 9 bases identical to TRBD1. The V segment lost 6 bases and the J segment 2 bases; nucleotides outside the gene matches: 5. CDR1 is MNHEY, CDR2 SVGAGI, per germline. The CDR3 length is 14 residues. The CDR3 here is CASSPGTGPYEQYF. The CDR3 bases are TGTGCCAGCAGCCCCGGGACAGGGCCCTACGAGCAGTACTTC.

The J gene is TRBJ1-2, the V gene TRBV5-6; 7 bases are shared with TRBD1. Germline V gene sequence: CDR1 SGHDT, CDR2 YYEEEE. The CDR3 loop spans 14 amino acids. The ends lost 4 bases at V and 5 bases at J; junction bases unmatched: 8. The CDR3, as DNA: TGTGCCAGCAGCCCCGGGACAGTGAATTATGGCTACACCTTC. It translates to CASSPGTVNYGYTF.

The V and J genes are TRBV15 and TRBJ2-7; D tentatively fits TRBD1 or TRBD2 (5 bases each). The V and J ends lost 3 bases and 5 bases respectively, with 23 bases between them. The CDR3 length is 17 residues. In germline, CDR1 is LNHNV, CDR2 YYDKDF (reference sequence). The CDR3 sequence is CATSRSGRGGPRHEQYF. DNA for the CDR3: TGTGCCACCAGCAGGTCGGGTCGGGGCGGGCCGCGCCACGAGCAGTACTTC.

The chain links TRBV19 to TRBJ2-7; unclear D gene. CDR3 size: 15 residues. Per the germline V gene, CDR1 is LNHDA and CDR2 is SQIVND (reference sequence). V lost 3 bases and J lost 3, with 15 bases in between. The CDR3 sequence is CASSIPGERDYEQYF. DNA for the CDR3: TGTGCCAGTAGTATTCCCGGAGAGAGAGACTACGAGCAGTACTTC. Full variable domain (outside the CDR3, taken from reference TRBV19 and TRBJ2-7): DGGITQSPKYLFRKEGQNVTLSCEQNLNHDAMYWYRQDPGQGLRLIYYSQIVNDFQKGDIAEGYSVSREKKESFPLTVTSAQKNPTAFYLCASSIPGERDYEQYFGPGTRLTVT.

The J gene is TRBJ2-1, the V gene TRBV27; D might be TRBD2 (5 bases). CDR3 length: 14 residues. Trimming removed 8 bases at V and 8 bases at J, with 19 bases between. CDR1 MNHEY and CDR2 SMNVEV come from the germline V gene (reference sequence). Written as DNA, the CDR3 is TGTGCCAGCCGTTCGGGAAACCGCGGCTATGAGCAGTTCTTC. Its protein product is CASRSGNRGYEQFF.

The V gene is TRBV4-2, the J gene TRBJ2-2, with unresolved D. Deletions cut 8 bases from V and 6 bases from J, with 10 bases between. This CDR3 comprises 12 residues. Germline V CDR1 and CDR2: LGHNA, YNFKEQ. CDR3 region: CASLSFPGELFF. CDR3 coding DNA: TGTGCCAGCCTCAGCTTCCCCGGGGAGCTGTTTTTT.

The CDR3 loop reads CSVEDPRTGAQYF. CDR3 nucleotide sequence: TGCAGCGTTGAAGATCCTCGGACCGGGGCCCAGTACTTC. The J gene is TRBJ2-5, the V gene TRBV29-1; perhaps TRBD2 as D (5 bases). With 0 bases removed from V and 9 bases from J, the gap between germline ends came to 14 bases. Germline V gene lookup returns CDR1 SQVTM and CDR2 ANQGSEA. This CDR3 region has 13 residues.

V and J are TRBV29-1 and TRBJ2-2; the match to TRBD1 covers 8 bases. The CDR3 sequence is 15 residues long. Germline V gene data show CDR1 as SQVTM and CDR2 as ANQGSEA. Trimming cost V 4 bases and J 0 bases; bases outside gene matches: 4. CDR3 nucleotide sequence: TGCAGCGTTGGGGGGACAGGATCGAACACCGGGGAGCTGTTTTTT. It translates to CSVGGTGSNTGELFF.

This chain joins TRBV29-1 and TRBJ1-3; tentative D call: TRBD1 (5 bases). The CDR3 runs 16 residues. The ends were cut back, 1 base at V and 4 bases at J, with 17 bases in the middle. Germline CDR1 and CDR2: SQVTM and ANQGSEA. The CDR3, as DNA: TGCAGCGTTGAAGGGTGGGGCAGGGTTTCAGGAAACACCATATATTTT. It is translated as CSVEGWGRVSGNTIYF.

A few counts support this clone. This chain joins TRBV29-1 and TRBJ2-3; D perhaps matches TRBD1 (6 bases). The CDR3 totals 14 residues. V lost 2 bases to trimming and J lost 3 bases, with 12 bases between them. The germline V gene encodes CDR1 SQVTM and CDR2 ANQGSEA. CDR3 bases: TGCAGCGTTGAAAGGTCAGGGGATACAGATACGCAGTATTTT. Protein: CSVERSGDTDTQYF.

This chain uses TRBV11-2 with TRBJ2-1, with D tentatively TRBD2 (5 bases). The CDR3 loop spans 14 amino acids. Trimming pared 5 bases from V and 6 bases from J, leaving 14 bases between. CDR1 SGHAT and CDR2 FQNNGV come from the germline V gene. DNA for the CDR3: TGTGCCAGCAGCATTAGCGTTCTGTCCAATGAGCAGTTCTTC. Protein: CASSISVLSNEQFF.

The V call is TRBV2, the J call TRBJ1-6; D remains unclear. Deletions cut 2 bases from V and 7 bases from J, with 24 bases between. The CDR3 sequence is 19 residues long. CDR1 is SNHLY, CDR2 FYNNEI, per germline. CDR3 sequence: CASSELGPILKTENSPLHF. The CDR3 bases are TGTGCCAGCAGTGAACTCGGTCCGATACTGAAAACGGAGAATTCACCCCTCCACTTT.

The rearrangement links TRBV30 to TRBJ1-2; D uncertain. The V end was cut by 4 bases, the J end by 8 bases, with 5 bases between. Germline V gives CDR1 GTSNPN, CDR2 SVGIG (reference sequence). This CDR3 is 9 amino acids long. This CDR3 reads CAWIEGYTF. The CDR3 DNA is TGTGCCTGGATTGAGGGCTACACCTTC. Using reference TRBV30 and TRBJ1-2 for the parts outside the CDR3, the full variable domain is SQTIHQWPATLVQPVGSPLSLECTVEGTSNPNLYWYRQAAGRGLQLLFYSVGIGQISSEVPQNLSASRPQDRQFILSSKKLLLSDSGFYLCAWIEGYTFGSGTRLTVV.

This clone appeared once. The CDR3 DNA follows: TGTGCCTGGGACAGGGCCTTTTCCAATGAGCAGTTCTTC. Protein: CAWDRAFSNEQFF. The chain joins TRBV30 to TRBJ2-1; 7 bases fit TRBD1. V dropped 5 bases and J dropped 6; count of bases not matched to a gene: 7. The germline V gene encodes CDR1 GTSNPN and CDR2 SVGIG (reference sequence). This CDR3 is built from 13 residues. The complete variable domain, with remaining parts taken from reference TRBV30 and TRBJ2-1, reads SQTIHQWPATLVQPVGSPLSLECTVEGTSNPNLYWYRQAAGRGLQLLFYSVGIGQISSEVPQNLSASRPQDRQFILSSKKLLLSDSGFYLCAWDRAFSNEQFFGPGTRLTVL.

The rearrangement links TRBV6-5 to TRBJ2-2; perhaps TRBD1 as D (5 bases). CDR1 is MNHEY and CDR2 is SVGAGI in the germline V gene. Trimming removed 6 bases from V and 6 bases from J, with 17 bases in between. CDR3 length: 15 residues. CDR3 DNA: TGTGCCAGCAGCGTACCCGGTCAAGGGGCCGGGGAGCTGTTTTTT. Its protein product is CASSVPGQGAGELFF.

The CDR3: CASSQGGTSWHEQFF. CDR3 nucleotide sequence: TGCGCCAGCAGCCAAGGTGGGACTAGCTGGCATGAGCAGTTCTTC. This chain joins TRBV4-1 and TRBJ2-1, with TRBD2 identical over 9 bases. This CDR3 has 15 residues. The germline V gene encodes CDR1 MGHRA and CDR2 YSYEKL. V shed 1 base and J 8 bases; nucleotides not matched to a gene: 6.

The chain joins TRBV4-1 to TRBJ2-1; possibly TRBD1 for D (5 bases). The length of the CDR3 is 15 residues. Germline CDR1 MGHRA, CDR2 YSYEKL. The V gene lost 7 bases and the J gene lost 0 bases, with 13 bases spanning the gap. The chain's CDR3 is CASTQTEDSYNEQFF. The DNA of the CDR3 is TGCGCCAGCACCCAGACAGAAGACTCCTACAATGAGCAGTTCTTC.

This chain links TRBV11-2 with TRBJ1-1, with unresolved D. The germline V gene encodes CDR1 SGHAT and CDR2 FQNNGV. This CDR3 contains 13 residues. V lost 2 bases and J 7 bases, leaving 11 bases between the germline ends. The CDR3 nucleotides are TGTGCCAGCAGCTTAAGCCTTCGGGGTGAAGCTTTCTTT. Translating gives CASSLSLRGEAFF. The full variable domain, its missing parts supplied by reference TRBV11-2 and TRBJ1-1, is EAGVAQSPRYKIIEKRQSVAFWCNPISGHATLYWYQQILGQGPKLLIQFQNNGVVDDSQLPKDRFSAERLKGVDSTLKIQPAKLEDSAVYLCASSLSLRGEAFFGQGTRLTVV.

The chain recombines TRBV30 with TRBJ1-2; no definite D call. The CDR3 consists of 14 residues. Germline assignment: CDR1 GTSNPN and CDR2 SVGIG (reference sequence). The V and J ends lost 2 bases and 7 bases respectively, with 17 bases between them. CDR3 amino acids: CAWSIPSLIAGYTF. The CDR3 DNA follows: TGTGCCTGGAGTATCCCGAGTTTGATTGCTGGCTACACCTTC.

V gene TRBV29-1 combines with J gene TRBJ2-7; D gene ambiguous. CDR1 and CDR2 from the germline V gene are SQVTM and ANQGSEA. V was cut by 4 bases and J by 2 bases, with 12 bases left in between. This CDR3 comprises 13 residues. The CDR3 region has the DNA TGCAGCGTTGGGTATAACAACCCCTACGAGCAGTACTTC. Protein: CSVGYNNPYEQYF.

This clone was seen more than once but under ten times. Other DNA sequences within the sample encode an identical CDR3. V and J are TRBV2 and TRBJ1-1, with 7 bases identical to TRBD1. V was pared by 3 bases and J by 0 bases, with 1 base of the junction left unmatched. The CDR3 contains 14 residues. Per germline, CDR1 SNHLY and CDR2 FYNNEI. CDR3 amino acids: CASSEGQLNTEAFF. CDR3 coding DNA: TGTGCCAGCAGTGAGGGACAGCTGAACACTGAAGCTTTCTTT.

This clone was observed once. The rearrangement joins TRBV11-3 to TRBJ1-5; no reliable D call. Trimming shortened V by 0 bases and J by 2 bases, and 5 bases separated the two germline ends. Germline CDR1 reads SGHNT; CDR2 reads YENEEA. This CDR3 is built from 14 residues. CDR3 nucleotides: TGTGCCAGCAGCTTAGATGTGGGCAATCAGCCCCAGCATTTT. Its protein product is CASSLDVGNQPQHF.

As for this clone: At one of its ends the junction is not consistent with the germline gene, which may arise from a read error. V gene TRBV7-2 combines with J gene TRBJ2-7; 7 nucleotides line up with TRBD1. From germline, CDR1 is SGHTA and CDR2 FQGNSA. The length of the CDR3 is 15 residues. CDR3 loop: CANSWSGGTSYEQYF. The CDR3 DNA reads as TGTGCCAACAGCTGGTCAGGGGGTACCTCCTACGAGCAGTACTTC.

This clone occurred a few times. V usage is TRBV19 and J usage is TRBJ1-1; D ambiguous. Germline lookup yields CDR1 LNHDA and CDR2 SQIVND (reference sequence). The V gene lost 3 bases and the J gene lost 3 bases, with 11 bases spanning the gap. The CDR3 is made up of 14 amino acids. The CDR3 DNA is TGTGCCAGTAGTATTTGGGCGTTGGACACTGAAGCTTTCTTT. It codes for CASSIWALDTEAFF.

The V call is TRBV25-1, the J call TRBJ2-5; D unclear. This CDR3 contains 14 residues. Trimming pared 3 bases from V and 2 bases from J, leaving 10 bases between. Per the germline V gene, CDR1 is MGHDK and CDR2 is SYGVNS. This CDR3 reads CASSDPTDQETQYF. As DNA, the CDR3 is TGTGCCAGCAGTGACCCCACAGATCAAGAGACCCAGTACTTC.

This clone was counted once. J is TRBJ1-1 and V is TRBV2; 8 positions match TRBD1. V gave up 6 bases and J gave up 7 bases; unmatched junction bases: 10. CDR1 and CDR2 (germline): SNHLY, FYNNEI. CDR3 size: 14 residues. This CDR3 is CASRSQDRAYEAFF. CDR3 DNA: TGTGCCAGCAGATCGCAGGACAGGGCCTATGAAGCTTTCTTT.

The chain recombines TRBV19 with TRBJ2-4, with 7 bases identical to TRBD1. Germline CDR1 is LNHDA and CDR2 is SQIVND (reference sequence). This CDR3 region has 14 residues. Unmatched junction bases numbered 8, after V lost 10 bases and J lost 2 bases. The CDR3 bases are TGTGCCACCCACAGGGGTGGTACCAAAAACATTCAGTACTTC. It translates to CATHRGGTKNIQYF.